This T cell receptor beta chain is drawn from a study of shared clonotypes between healthy human individuals. General study points: Between a few donors, naive CD4 clonotypes were shared at a level of about 5%.

There are 14 residues in the CDR3. The germline V gene encodes CDR1 SGHDT and CDR2 YYEEEE. The table came from immunoSEQ multiplex PCR; TCRdb's copy has only in-frame clones and leaves some out. The sample comprises roughly 2 million clones, approximately 96% of which are singletons, and approximately 0.13% rests with the top ten. Remarks on this clone: Its antigen is not identified. An end of the junction does not agree with germline; a read error may underlie this.

The TCR sequence derives from a man younger than 35 in good health. The chain is built from TRBV5-6 and TRBJ2-1, with 11 bases matching TRBD2. The sample consisted of naive CD4+ T cells sorted from blood. Subset meaning: CD45RA+ positively selected. CDR3 coding DNA: TGTGCCAGCAGGTTGGGGACTAGCGGTAATAGGGAGTTCTTC. This translates into CASRLGTSGNREFF. The variable domain in full, completed from reference TRBV5-6 and TRBJ2-1, reads DAGVTQSPTHLIKTRGQQVTLRCSPKSGHDTVSWYQQALGQGPQFIFQYYEEEERQRGNFPDRFSGHQFPNYSSELNVNALLLGDSALYLCASRLGTSGNREFFGPGTRLTVL.